Below, 29 T cell receptor beta chains from the same sample are listed, as sequenced in a study of T cells in narcolepsy (dated 2018 in TCRdb). The receptor library was made with the immunoSEQ multiplex PCR assay. Not all clones reach the TCRdb copy of this immuneACCESS table, which keeps in-frame sequences only. Checked studies attribute under half of the gap to unresolved V genes and leave the rest unexplained. In this sample the table shows 30,000 to 40,000 clones, 81% of which occur a single time. The top ten hold approximately 2.2% of the sample. The sample taken for sequencing was memory (CD45RA-) CD4+ T cells from blood. Reading the label with the study, this specimen's cell subset or site is: memory T cells sorted ex vivo from peripheral blood. The receptors shown here come from a human donor in good health.

The genes are TRBV6-5 and TRBJ1-1; D remains unclear. Trimming left V 10 bases short and J 0 bases short, with 15 bases between. This CDR3 is 14 amino acids long. CDR1 is MNHEY and CDR2 is SVGAGI in the germline V gene. The CDR3 loop is CATSLTDLNTEAFF. Here the CDR3 DNA reads TGTGCCACCTCTTTGACGGACTTGAACACTGAAGCTTTCTTT.

Here the CDR3 DNA reads TGTGCCAGCAGCAACCGCAACACCGGGGAGCTGTTTTTT. It specifies CASSNRNTGELFF. The V and J genes are TRBV11-2 and TRBJ2-2; D call uncertain. Germline lookup yields CDR1 SGHAT and CDR2 FQNNGV. V gave up 5 bases and J gave up 2 bases, with 6 bases separating them. The CDR3 is made up of 13 amino acids.

A few counts support this clone. V and J are TRBV18 and TRBJ1-5; a weak D match, TRBD1 (5 bases). Germline loops: CDR1 KGHSH, CDR2 LQKENI. CDR3 size: 17 residues. The germline V and J ends were trimmed by 1 base and 2 bases, with 15 bases remaining between them. DNA of the CDR3: TGTGCCAGCTCACCACTTGGTGACAGTGGAGGCAATCAGCCCCAGCATTTT. Its protein product is CASSPLGDSGGNQPQHF.

The chain employs TRBV7-2 and TRBJ2-7; 9 bases map to TRBD2. There are 13 residues in the CDR3. CDR1 and CDR2 (germline): SGHTA, FQGNSA. The V gene end was trimmed by 7 bases and the J gene end by 6 bases; junction bases not matched to a gene: 7. CDR3 sequence (DNA): TGTGCCAGCAAAGGGCGGGAGGGACGCGAGCAGTACTTC. It encodes CASKGREGREQYF.

The chain uses TRBV2 and TRBJ1-1; 7 positions match TRBD1. CDR3 length: 14 amino acids. Per the germline V gene, CDR1 is SNHLY and CDR2 is FYNNEI. V shed 6 bases and J 0 bases; nucleotides not matched to a gene: 4. The CDR3 loop reads CASSEQGMNTEAFF. The DNA for the CDR3 is TGTGCCAGCAGCGAACAGGGGATGAACACTGAAGCTTTCTTT.

This clone came up a few times. The chain uses TRBV7-2 and TRBJ2-5; D gene uncertain. Germline CDR1 reads SGHTA; CDR2 reads FQGNSA. CDR3 length: 14 amino acids. The V and J ends lost 5 bases and 5 bases respectively, with 15 bases between them. For the CDR3, the DNA is TGTGCCAGCAGCCTTATTAGAGGATGGGAGACCCAGTACTTC. Translating it yields CASSLIRGWETQYF.

The chain couples TRBV7-3 to TRBJ2-4; D not certain. Germline V gene lookup returns CDR1 SGHTA and CDR2 FQGTGA. This CDR3 region has 13 residues. V was pared by 1 base and J by 6 bases, with 7 bases between. The CDR3 bases are TGTGCCAGCAGCTTAATGATCGGAAACATTCAGTACTTC. Its protein product is CASSLMIGNIQYF.

This clone was picked up one time. The chain employs TRBV6-5 and TRBJ1-2; D remains ambiguous. This CDR3 has 12 residues. Germline lookup yields CDR1 MNHEY and CDR2 SVGAGI. Trimming shortened V by 6 bases and J by 4 bases, and 9 bases separated the two germline ends. CDR3 loop: CASSTRLYGYTF. CDR3 nucleotide sequence: TGTGCCAGCAGCACCCGGCTCTATGGCTACACCTTC.

The chain uses TRBV19 and TRBJ1-6; 8 bases map to TRBD1. The CDR3 is 14 residues long. Per germline, CDR1 LNHDA and CDR2 SQIVND (reference sequence). V shed 3 bases and J 9 bases; nucleotides not matched to a gene: 4. CDR3 in DNA: TGTGCCAGTAGTATGGAGGACAGGGTTTCACCCCTCCACTTT. Encoded protein: CASSMEDRVSPLHF.

This clone was seen only a few times. The chain carries TRBV7-2 and TRBJ2-5; no reliable D call. CDR1 is SGHTA, CDR2 FQGNSA, per germline. The V and J ends lost 6 bases and 5 bases respectively, with 19 bases between them. The CDR3 has 15 amino acids. CDR3 sequence (DNA): TGTGCCAGCAGACACAACTTAGATCACGGGGAGACCCAGTACTTC. Amino acid sequence: CASRHNLDHGETQYF.

V and J are TRBV11-2 and TRBJ2-7; D is uncertain. This CDR3 comprises 12 residues. CDR1 and CDR2 (germline): SGHAT, FQNNGV. Trimming stripped 3 bases from V and 5 bases from J, with 8 bases between. CDR3 DNA sequence: TGTGCCAGCAGCTTTATGTCGAACGAGCAGTACTTC. This translates into CASSFMSNEQYF.

This chain uses TRBV6-1 with TRBJ2-7; maybe TRBD2 (6 bases). The CDR3 is 14 residues long. Trimming left V 0 bases short and J 3 bases short, with 9 bases between. Germline CDR1 is MNHNS and CDR2 is SASEGT. The CDR3 coding sequence is TGTGCCAGCAGTGAAGCGGGGGGAATCTACGAGCAGTACTTC. Amino acid sequence: CASSEAGGIYEQYF.

This clone has a handful of counts. The chain is built from TRBV4-1 and TRBJ2-1; a weak D match, TRBD1 (6 bases). V was pared by 0 bases and J by 5 bases, with 11 bases between. The CDR3 totals 15 residues. Per the germline V gene, CDR1 is MGHRA and CDR2 is YSYEKL. The DNA for the CDR3 is TGCGCCAGCAGCCAAGAGTCAGGGGCCCACAATGAGCAGTTCTTC. Translation gives CASSQESGAHNEQFF.

This clone came up once. The V gene is TRBV5-4, the J gene TRBJ2-7; 10 bases are shared with TRBD1. The V segment lost 4 bases and the J segment 2 bases; nucleotides outside the gene matches: 6. Per germline, CDR1 SGHNT and CDR2 YYREEE (reference sequence). The length of the CDR3 is 15 residues. Here the CDR3 DNA reads TGTGCCAGCAGCCACTCCGGGACAGGGGCCTACGAGCAGTACTTC. This sequence encodes CASSHSGTGAYEQYF. Based on the CDR3 plus reference TRBV5-4 and TRBJ2-7, the full variable domain is ETGVTQSPTHLIKTRGQQVTLRCSSQSGHNTVSWYQQALGQGPQFIFQYYREEENGRGNFPPRFSGLQFPNYSSELNVNALELDDSALYLCASSHSGTGAYEQYFGPGTRLTVT.

In this sample, this clone turned up once. The chain combines TRBV28 with TRBJ2-1; 9 positions agree with TRBD2. With 4 bases clipped from V and 6 bases from J, the junction kept 4 bases outside the gene matches. This CDR3 spans 14 amino acids. The germline CDR1 and CDR2 sequences are MDHEN and SYDVKM. The CDR3 DNA is TGTGCCAGCAGTTGGCGGGAGGGCCTCAATGAGCAGTTCTTC. Protein sequence: CASSWREGLNEQFF.

This chain's CDR3 is CATDYRDRHGYTF. The CDR3 bases are TGTGCCACCGACTACCGGGACAGGCATGGCTACACCTTC. The chain employs TRBV28 and TRBJ1-2; 8 bases map to TRBD1. J was trimmed by 6 bases and V by 10 bases; bases with no gene match: 10. In germline, CDR1 is MDHEN, CDR2 SYDVKM. CDR3 length equals 13 residues.

The chain recombines TRBV30 with TRBJ2-1, with 8 nucleotides matching TRBD1. Germline CDR1 and CDR2: GTSNPN and SVGIG (reference sequence). CDR3 length: 15 residues. Trimming at V came to 0 bases and at J to 8 bases, leaving 9 bases not matched to a gene. The CDR3 DNA is TGTGCCTGGAGTGTACCCCAGGGGGCGCGATATGAGCAGTTCTTC. It translates to CAWSVPQGARYEQFF.

The DNA for the CDR3 is TGTGCCAGCAGCTCGGGACAGGGCCCTCATCAGCCCCAGCATTTT. Translation: CASSSGQGPHQPQHF. The rearrangement joins TRBV7-2 to TRBJ1-5, with 9 bases that match TRBD1. The CDR3 has 15 residues. Germline CDR1 is SGHTA and CDR2 is FQGNSA. V gave up 4 bases and J gave up 5 bases; unmatched junction bases: 6.

This sequence joins TRBV6-6 and TRBJ2-7; D remains ambiguous. Germline V gives CDR1 MNHNY, CDR2 SVGAGI (reference sequence). The CDR3 contains 11 residues. V gave up 6 bases and J gave up 6 bases, with 9 bases separating them. The CDR3 reads CASSPGPEQYF. For the CDR3, the DNA is TGTGCCAGCAGCCCAGGACCCGAGCAGTACTTC.

This clone was found a few times. The sample has other DNA sequences that encode this CDR3 too. The rearrangement joins TRBV7-9 to TRBJ2-7; 9 positions agree with TRBD2. With V trimmed by 5 bases and J by 0 bases, 2 bases remained unmatched. CDR1 is SEHNR, CDR2 FQNEAQ, per germline (reference sequence). The length of the CDR3 is 14 residues. For the CDR3, the DNA is TGTGCCAGCAGCCCAGCGGGGGGCTCCTACGAGCAGTACTTC. Protein product: CASSPAGGSYEQYF.

V gene TRBV27 combines with J gene TRBJ2-2, with 13 bases fitting TRBD2. The CDR3 length is 16 residues. CDR1 and CDR2 (germline): MNHEY, SMNVEV (reference sequence). The ends lost 9 bases at V and 5 bases at J; junction bases unmatched: 9. The DNA of the CDR3 is TGTGCCAGTGGACTAGCGGGAGCGAGATATACCGGGGAGCTGTTTTTT. It translates to CASGLAGARYTGELFF.

V is TRBV25-1 and J is TRBJ2-1, with a tentative D call TRBD2 (5 bases). CDR3 length equals 15 residues. Trimming left V 2 bases short and J 4 bases short, with 12 bases between. Germline-derived CDR1 and CDR2 are MGHDK and SYGVNS. The CDR3 loop reads CASSEDYQRYNEQFF. In DNA, the CDR3 is TGTGCCAGCAGTGAAGACTACCAACGGTACAATGAGCAGTTCTTC.

This clone has just a few counts. The V and J genes are TRBV19 and TRBJ1-5; possibly TRBD1 for D (5 bases). The CDR3 length is 13 residues. Trimming left V 1 base short and J 7 bases short, with 8 bases between. CDR1 LNHDA and CDR2 SQIVND come from the germline V gene (reference sequence). The CDR3 DNA is TGTGCCAGTAGTATAGGGGGCATGCAGCCCCAGCATTTT. Residues: CASSIGGMQPQHF.

The rearrangement joins TRBV10-1 to TRBJ2-7, with 7 nucleotides matching TRBD2. The V gene end was trimmed by 5 bases and the J gene end by 4 bases; junction bases not matched to a gene: 5. CDR1 WNHNN and CDR2 SYGVQD come from the germline V gene (reference sequence). The CDR3 covers 13 residues. The CDR3 nucleotides are TGCGCCAGCAGTCTAGCGGAAGGATACGAGCAGTACTTC. Amino acids: CASSLAEGYEQYF.

The CDR3 reads CASSSGTPYGYTF. In nucleotides, the CDR3 is TGTGCCAGTAGTTCGGGGACACCCTATGGCTACACCTTC. The chain recombines TRBV19 with TRBJ1-2; a possible D gene is TRBD1 (6 bases). Germline V gives CDR1 LNHDA, CDR2 SQIVND (reference sequence). The ends were cut back, 5 bases at V and 4 bases at J, with 11 bases in the middle. There are 13 residues in the CDR3.

The chain combines TRBV30 with TRBJ2-3; perhaps TRBD2 as D (5 bases). Germline V gives CDR1 GTSNPN, CDR2 SVGIG (reference sequence). The CDR3 contains 11 residues. Trimming left V 2 bases short and J 12 bases short, with 12 bases between. In nucleotides, the CDR3 is TGTGCCTGGAGTTTGGGTCCGGGACAGTATTTT. Translating it yields CAWSLGPGQYF.

This sequence joins TRBV11-3 and TRBJ2-1; D is unresolved. The V gene's germline CDR1 is SGHNT and CDR2 YENEEA. Trimming stripped 0 bases from V and 9 bases from J, with 12 bases between. This CDR3 is built from 14 residues. This CDR3 reads CASSLDPQSTEQFF. CDR3 DNA sequence: TGTGCCAGCAGCTTAGATCCGCAGAGTACTGAGCAGTTCTTC.

The chain joins TRBV2 to TRBJ1-2; TRBD1 might be the D (6 bases). CDR3 size: 13 residues. Germline CDR1 and CDR2: SNHLY and FYNNEI. V was clipped by 8 bases and J by 7 bases, with 17 bases between them. The DNA for the CDR3 is TGTGCCAGCCGGAGGGGGGTGACAAGTGGCTACACCTTC. Protein: CASRRGVTSGYTF.

The V and J genes are TRBV30 and TRBJ1-1; TRBD1 matches at 9 bases. Trimming removed 4 bases from V and 1 base from J; junction bases left unmatched: 7. Germline V gene data show CDR1 as GTSNPN and CDR2 as SVGIG (reference sequence). CDR3 length: 15 residues. The CDR3 protein is CAWKFGTGWNTEAFF. In DNA, the CDR3 is TGTGCCTGGAAATTCGGGACAGGGTGGAACACTGAAGCTTTCTTT.